This T cell receptor beta chain came from a study of shared clonotypes between healthy human individuals. This clone was seen just once. The antigen remains unidentified. A far larger clone differs by one base, so this is likely a read error. The sample contains more than one DNA sequence encoding this CDR3. The study ran the assay at deep level. Measured with immunoSEQ multiplex PCR; TCRdb has only the in-frame clones, and not every one. This sample has 470,000 or so clones, with roughly 80% found just once. Germline V gene sequence: CDR1 LGHNA, CDR2 YNFKEQ. V was trimmed by 0 bases and J by 2 bases, leaving 11 bases between them. This CDR3 comprises 17 residues. General study results and limits: Clonotype sharing among donors likely depends on sequencing depth.

The specimen sequenced was PBMCs. The J gene is TRBJ2-6, the V gene TRBV4-2; weak D call: TRBD1 (6 bases). The clonotype originates from a woman aged 40 to 50 in good health. Some clones in this sample may be carry-over from other donors' samples. This chain's CDR3 is CASSQDAGVAGANVLTF. DNA for the CDR3: TGTGCCAGCAGCCAAGATGCAGGGGTAGCTGGGGCCAACGTCCTGACTTTC.